This TCR beta chain originates from a study of monozygotic twins with inflammatory bowel disease. About this clonotype: What it binds is not known.

Study-wide points: Compared with healthy co-twins, IBD patients showed reduced TCRbeta repertoire diversity by inverse Simpson.

Reanalyzing the 5' RACE reads, TCRdb keeps one entry per CDR3 protein, without DNA. In all, the sample yields 420,000 or so distinct CDR3 sequences. CDR1 and CDR2 (germline): SQVTM, ANQGSEA. This CDR3 comprises 13 residues. The J gene is TRBJ2-5, the V gene TRBV29-1. The sequenced sample consisted of blood. The receptor was isolated from a human donor with ulcerative colitis or Crohn's disease, or a healthy co-twin of an affected twin (not recorded which). The CDR3 spells CSVESSQRETQYF.